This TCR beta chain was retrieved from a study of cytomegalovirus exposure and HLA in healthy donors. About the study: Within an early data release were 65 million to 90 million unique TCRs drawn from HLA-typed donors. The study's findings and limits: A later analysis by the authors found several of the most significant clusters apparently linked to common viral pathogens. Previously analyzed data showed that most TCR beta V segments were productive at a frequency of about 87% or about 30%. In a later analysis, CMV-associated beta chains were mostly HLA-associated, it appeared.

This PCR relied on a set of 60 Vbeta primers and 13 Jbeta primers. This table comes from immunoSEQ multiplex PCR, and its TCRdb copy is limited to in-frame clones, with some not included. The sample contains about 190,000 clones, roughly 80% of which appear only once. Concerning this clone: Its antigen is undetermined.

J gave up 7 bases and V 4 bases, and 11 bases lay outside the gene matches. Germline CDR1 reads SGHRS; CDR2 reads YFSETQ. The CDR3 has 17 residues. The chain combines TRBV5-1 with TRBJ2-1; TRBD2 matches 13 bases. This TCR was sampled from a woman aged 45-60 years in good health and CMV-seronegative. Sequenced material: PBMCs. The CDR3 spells CASSLTSGRASRNEQFF. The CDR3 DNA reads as TGCGCCAGCAGCCTTACTAGCGGGAGGGCCTCTCGGAATGAGCAGTTCTTC.